These 20 T cell receptor beta chains were all obtained from the same sample, sequenced in a study of T cell responses to AZD1222 COVID-19 vaccine. Some clones are missing from TCRdb's copy, which holds only in-frame ones; the method was immunoSEQ multiplex PCR. The data contain about 110,000 clones, around 84% of them singletons. The sequencing used peripheral blood, collected on day 0 of AZD1222 vaccination. The origin of the receptors is an adult in good health.

The J gene is TRBJ1-4, the V gene TRBV4-3; TRBD1 might be the D (5 bases). Germline-derived CDR1 and CDR2 are LGHNA and YSLEER. This CDR3 contains 14 residues. The ends were cut back, 4 bases at V and 4 bases at J, with 10 bases in the middle. CDR3 residues: CASSRDSYNEKLFF. Here the CDR3 DNA reads TGCGCCAGCAGCCGAGACAGTTATAATGAAAAACTGTTTTTT.

This chain links TRBV5-6 with TRBJ1-6, with D maybe TRBD1 (5 bases). This CDR3 spans 17 amino acids. Germline CDR1 is SGHDT and CDR2 is YYEEEE. The V end was cut by 1 base, the J end by 0 bases, with 11 bases between. The CDR3 region is CASSLRLGGSYNSPLHF. The CDR3 bases are TGTGCCAGCAGCTTGAGGTTGGGGGGCTCCTATAATTCACCCCTCCACTTT. The full variable domain, completed using reference TRBV5-6 and TRBJ1-6, is DAGVTQSPTHLIKTRGQQVTLRCSPKSGHDTVSWYQQALGQGPQFIFQYYEEEERQRGNFPDRFSGHQFPNYSSELNVNALLLGDSALYLCASSLRLGGSYNSPLHFGNGTRLTVT.

J is TRBJ2-1 and V is TRBV11-2, with unresolved D. The CDR3 is 14 residues long. Trimming pared 7 bases from V and 6 bases from J, leaving 16 bases between. The germline gives CDR1 SGHAT, CDR2 FQNNGV. CDR3 DNA sequence: TGTGCCAGCAATAGCAGGCTGGTCTCCAATGAGCAGTTCTTC. Translated, it gives CASNSRLVSNEQFF. Drawing the rest from reference TRBV11-2 and TRBJ2-1, the complete variable domain is EAGVAQSPRYKIIEKRQSVAFWCNPISGHATLYWYQQILGQGPKLLIQFQNNGVVDDSQLPKDRFSAERLKGVDSTLKIQPAKLEDSAVYLCASNSRLVSNEQFFGPGTRLTVL.

This chain joins TRBV28 and TRBJ1-2, with 7 bases fitting TRBD1. J lost 7 bases, V lost 4 bases, and 12 bases had no gene match. This CDR3 comprises 15 residues. Germline CDR1 reads MDHEN; CDR2 reads SYDVKM. The CDR3 DNA sequence: TGTGCCAGCAGTTGGGGGACAGCCATGGGCCTTGGCTACACCTTC. It yields the protein CASSWGTAMGLGYTF.

This clone occurred once. The chain has TRBV29-1 and TRBJ1-1; perhaps TRBD1 as D (5 bases). Per germline, CDR1 SQVTM and CDR2 ANQGSEA. V lost 0 bases to trimming and J lost 2 bases, with 10 bases between them. The CDR3 is 14 amino acids. CDR3 bases: TGCAGCGTTGAAGAAAAGGGGCTTAACACTGAAGCTTTCTTT. Encoded protein: CSVEEKGLNTEAFF.

This clone is a singleton in its sample. CDR3 loop: CSASMEEGIYNSPLHF. CDR3 nucleotide sequence: TGCAGTGCTAGTATGGAAGAGGGGATTTATAATTCACCCCTCCACTTT. The J gene is TRBJ1-6, the V gene TRBV20-1, with a possible D match to TRBD1 (5 bases). This CDR3 comprises 16 residues. CDR1 and CDR2 (germline): DFQATT, SNEGSKA (reference sequence). V was shortened by 3 bases and J by 4 bases, with 16 bases between the two germline ends.

This chain links TRBV28 with TRBJ1-2; possible D gene TRBD1, 6 bases. The V end lost 3 bases, the J end lost 7 bases, and 18 bases lay between the germline ends. Germline V gives CDR1 MDHEN, CDR2 SYDVKM. The CDR3 loop spans 15 amino acids. The CDR3 sequence is CASSLVQGQGGGYTF. Here the CDR3 DNA reads TGTGCCAGCAGTTTGGTTCAGGGACAAGGAGGTGGCTACACCTTC.

The chain joins TRBV3-1 (or the pseudogene TRBV3-2) to TRBJ2-1; D may be TRBD1 (5 bases). The CDR3 extends over 14 amino acids. V was shortened by 11 bases and J by 0 bases, with 14 bases between the two germline ends. The germline V gene encodes CDR1 LGHDT and CDR2 YNNKEL (reference sequence). The CDR3 loop reads CAGHLKGSYNEQFF. CDR3 nucleotides: TGTGCCGGACACCTTAAGGGCTCCTACAATGAGCAGTTCTTC.

This rearrangement joins TRBV11-1 to TRBJ1-6, with unresolved D. V lost 0 bases to trimming and J lost 8 bases, with 17 bases between them. CDR1 SGHAT and CDR2 FQDESV come from the germline V gene (reference sequence). CDR3 length: 17 amino acids. The CDR3 here is CASSLALSGFGDSPLHF. Here the CDR3 DNA reads TGTGCCAGCAGCTTAGCTCTTTCTGGATTTGGGGATTCACCCCTCCACTTT.

The chain carries TRBV5-1 and TRBJ2-3, with D perhaps TRBD2 (5 bases). Trimming took off 5 bases at V and 1 base at J, with 23 bases between the two ends. Germline CDR1 reads SGHRS; CDR2 reads YFSETQ. The CDR3 is 18 residues long. DNA of the CDR3: TGCGCCAGCAGTACTAATCCTCGGACTCCCCTCCGCACAGATACGCAGTATTTT. It is translated as CASSTNPRTPLRTDTQYF. The full variable domain, completed using reference TRBV5-1 and TRBJ2-3, is KAGVTQTPRYLIKTRGQQVTLSCSPISGHRSVSWYQQTPGQGLQFLFEYFSETQRNKGNFPGRFSGRQFSNSRSEMNVSTLELGDSALYLCASSTNPRTPLRTDTQYFGPGTRLTVL.

The chain links TRBV24-1 to TRBJ2-1; TRBD2 matches 14 bases. This CDR3 comprises 18 residues. Germline V gene sequence: CDR1 KGHDR, CDR2 SFDVKD. The ends lost 7 bases at V and 10 bases at J; junction bases unmatched: 17. CDR3 sequence (DNA): TGTGCCACCAGCGACCCCTCGACTAGCGGGGGGGATGGGGGAGAGCAGTTCTTC. The encoded protein is CATSDPSTSGGDGGEQFF.

The table lists this clone with a few counts. The gene calls are TRBV12-3 or TRBV12-4 and TRBJ2-7, with a weak D call TRBD1 (6 bases). CDR3 length equals 13 residues. V was trimmed by 6 bases and J by 1 base, leaving 10 bases between them. The CDR3: CASRRTESYEQYF. DNA of the CDR3: TGTGCCAGCAGACGGACAGAGTCCTACGAGCAGTACTTC.

This chain connects TRBV29-1 to TRBJ2-3; 7 bases agree with TRBD1. There are 13 residues in the CDR3. Germline-derived CDR1 and CDR2 are SQVTM and ANQGSEA. Losses at the gene ends were 7 bases for V and 3 bases for J; bases not matched to a gene: 7. CDR3 DNA sequence: TGCAGCGCCCCGGGCAGGGGGACAGATACGCAGTATTTT. This encodes CSAPGRGTDTQYF.

This chain joins TRBV19 and TRBJ1-4; D possibly corresponds to TRBD1 (5 bases). The V and J ends lost 5 bases and 0 bases respectively, with 10 bases between them. The CDR3 consists of 15 residues. The germline gives CDR1 LNHDA, CDR2 SQIVND (reference sequence). The DNA for the CDR3 is TGTGCCAGTAGTCCCGGGACCGCAACTAATGAAAAACTGTTTTTT. Translated, it gives CASSPGTATNEKLFF.

The chain carries TRBV19 and TRBJ2-3; 9 nucleotides align to TRBD2. V lost 5 bases and J lost 1; bases outside the gene matches: 4. Germline V gene data show CDR1 as LNHDA and CDR2 as SQIVND (reference sequence). The CDR3 totals 15 residues. The CDR3 nucleotides are TGTGCCAGTAGTCCGGGACTAGCCCGCACAGATACGCAGTATTTT. This translates into CASSPGLARTDTQYF.

The rearrangement uses TRBV6-2 or TRBV6-3 and TRBJ1-5; D is unclear. This CDR3 contains 11 residues. V was cut by 6 bases and J by 3 bases, with 3 bases left in between. Looked up from germline, CDR1 is MNHEY and CDR2 is SVGEGT. CDR3 residues: CASSSNQPQHF. The CDR3 region has the DNA TGTGCCAGCAGCTCCAATCAGCCCCAGCATTTT.

In this sample, this clone turned up a few times. This chain joins TRBV7-9 and TRBJ1-2, with D uncertain. The V gene's germline CDR1 is SEHNR and CDR2 FQNEAQ (reference sequence). V was shortened by 3 bases and J by 5 bases, with 10 bases between the two germline ends. This CDR3 has 13 amino acids. In nucleotides, the CDR3 is TGTGCCAGCAGCTTTACAACGCATTATGGCTACACCTTC. The encoded protein is CASSFTTHYGYTF. Looking up the rest from reference TRBV7-9 and TRBJ1-2 gives the full variable domain: DTGVSQNPRHKITKRGQNVTFRCDPISEHNRLYWYRQTLGQGPEFLTYFQNEAQLEKSRLLSDRFSAERPKGSFSTLEIQRTEQGDSAMYLCASSFTTHYGYTFGSGTRLTVV.

The rearrangement links TRBV18 to TRBJ2-1, with D hard to call. Trimming took off 0 bases at V and 2 bases at J, with 11 bases between the two ends. Germline V gene data show CDR1 as KGHSH and CDR2 as LQKENI. This CDR3 contains 16 residues. CDR3 DNA: TGTGCCAGCTCACCACCCAGGAAGACAACCTACAATGAGCAGTTCTTC. Translating gives CASSPPRKTTYNEQFF. The full variable domain, with the rest looked up from reference TRBV18 and TRBJ2-1, is NAGVMQNPRHLVRRRGQEARLRCSPMKGHSHVYWYRQLPEEGLKFMVYLQKENIIDESGMPKERFSAEFPKEGPSILRIQQVVRGDSAAYFCASSPPRKTTYNEQFFGPGTRLTVL.

V usage is TRBV7-9 and J usage is TRBJ1-2, with D unclear. CDR1 and CDR2 (germline): SEHNR, FQNEAQ (reference sequence). Trimming took off 3 bases at V and 8 bases at J, with 7 bases between the two ends. The CDR3 has 11 residues. CDR3: CASSFPGGYTF. The CDR3 nucleotides read TGTGCCAGCAGCTTCCCTGGGGGCTACACCTTC.

V gene TRBV18 combines with J gene TRBJ1-1; perhaps TRBD1 as D (6 bases). V was clipped by 0 bases and J by 4 bases, with 15 bases between them. The CDR3 loop spans 16 amino acids. Germline CDR1 reads KGHSH; CDR2 reads LQKENI. The DNA for the CDR3 is TGTGCCAGCTCACCACCGGGCGCAGGGGTCGGCACTGAAGCTTTCTTT. Translation gives CASSPPGAGVGTEAFF.